The 24 T cell receptor beta chains in this list originate from one sample, sequenced in a study of OX40 agonist ivuxolimab in advanced cancers. Clones were sequenced by immunoSEQ multiplex PCR, and TCRdb holds only the in-frame ones, with some missing. The table has about 64,000 clones, roughly nine tenths seen once; the top ten hold 4.5% to 5.5%. The sample here was CD4+ or CD8+ T cells sorted from blood, taken in a trial of the OX40 agonist ivuxolimab. The receptors stem from an adult with an advanced solid tumor such as melanoma, head and neck, liver or kidney cancer.

The chain employs TRBV7-9 and TRBJ2-3, with 7 bases identical to TRBD1. The germline gives CDR1 SEHNR, CDR2 FQNEAQ (reference sequence). Germline trimming cut 1 base from V and 3 bases from J; bases unmatched to any gene: 4. This CDR3 spans 15 amino acids. The CDR3 loop is CASSLGQGKTDTQYF. In DNA, the CDR3 is TGTGCCAGCAGCTTAGGACAGGGAAAGACAGATACGCAGTATTTT.

A single count supports this clone. The chain couples TRBV2 to TRBJ2-2, with no clear D. This CDR3 comprises 11 residues. Per germline, CDR1 SNHLY and CDR2 FYNNEI. Deletions cut 6 bases from V and 5 bases from J, with 4 bases between. CDR3 protein: CASRRTGELFF. CDR3 bases: TGTGCCAGCAGACGAACCGGGGAGCTGTTTTTT.

CDR3 amino acids: CASSAVPQGRAFF. The CDR3 nucleotides are TGTGCCAGCAGTGCAGTCCCCCAGGGTAGGGCTTTCTTT. V is TRBV6-1 and J is TRBJ1-1; D is perhaps TRBD1 (5 bases). Germline V CDR1 and CDR2: MNHNS, SASEGT. This CDR3 region has 13 residues. Between the trimmed V and J ends, which lost 4 bases and 11 bases, there was a span of 17 bases.

The table lists this clone with a count of one. J is TRBJ2-3 and V is TRBV6-6; D is unresolved. Germline V gives CDR1 MNHNY, CDR2 SVGAGI (reference sequence). This CDR3 is built from 15 residues. V was clipped by 2 bases and J by 0 bases, with 9 bases between them. In nucleotides, the CDR3 is TGTGCCAGCAGTTACACCCGATCTAGCACAGATACGCAGTATTTT. Its translation: CASSYTRSSTDTQYF.

The chain combines TRBV10-3 with TRBJ2-7, with unresolved D. Germline V CDR1 and CDR2: ENHRY, SYGVKD. There are 9 residues in the CDR3. Trimming cost V 8 bases and J 3 bases, with 2 bases left between them. CDR3 protein: CAIGYEQYF. The CDR3 bases are TGTGCCATCGGCTACGAGCAGTACTTC.

This chain links TRBV15 with TRBJ2-5; D assignment may be TRBD1 or TRBD2 (5 bases each). The CDR3 consists of 13 residues. Trimming took 4 bases from V and 2 from J, leaving 8 bases between them. Per germline, CDR1 LNHNV and CDR2 YYDKDF (reference sequence). CDR3 in DNA: TGTGCCACCAGCAAGGGACCACAAGAGACCCAGTACTTC. Translating it yields CATSKGPQETQYF.

The chain recombines TRBV5-6 with TRBJ2-7; 8 positions match TRBD1. This CDR3 is built from 15 residues. The trim removed 4 bases at V and 5 bases at J, leaving 11 bases unmatched. CDR1 is SGHDT, CDR2 YYEEEE, per germline. The CDR3 loop reads CASSTSGQGGHEQYF. In DNA form, the CDR3 reads TGTGCCAGCAGCACCAGCGGACAGGGAGGCCACGAGCAGTACTTC.

The chain uses TRBV7-8 and TRBJ2-7; TRBD2 matches 13 bases. J lost 7 bases, V lost 5 bases, and 8 bases had no gene match. The CDR3 is 15 residues long. Germline V gene data show CDR1 as SGHVS and CDR2 as FQNEAQ. CDR3 sequence (DNA): TGTGCCAGCAGCGCCACTAGCGGGAGGGCCCGGGAGCAGTACTTC. Translating gives CASSATSGRAREQYF.

The genes are TRBV6-1 and TRBJ2-7, with a weak D call TRBD1 (6 bases). V lost 4 bases, J lost 0 bases, and 13 bases lay in between. The CDR3 length is 15 residues. Germline CDR1 reads MNHNS; CDR2 reads SASEGT. CDR3 in DNA: TGTGCCAGCAGTGCCCCGACAGGAAGCTCCTACGAGCAGTACTTC. It codes for CASSAPTGSSYEQYF.

The rearrangement uses TRBV9 and TRBJ2-7; D perhaps matches TRBD2 (6 bases). CDR3 size: 15 residues. Germline V gene data show CDR1 as SGDLS and CDR2 as YYNGEE. Trimming cost V 0 bases and J 5 bases, with 15 bases left between them. The CDR3 protein is CASSVGGGTANEQYF. The CDR3 DNA sequence: TGTGCCAGCAGCGTAGGTGGGGGGACGGCCAACGAGCAGTACTTC.

This clone was seen just once. J is TRBJ2-7 and V is TRBV5-1, with D perhaps TRBD1 or TRBD2 (5 bases each). The CDR3 has 15 amino acids. Looked up from germline, CDR1 is SGHRS and CDR2 is YFSETQ. The V gene lost 4 bases and the J gene lost 7 bases, with 21 bases spanning the gap. The CDR3 DNA reads as TGCGCCAGCAGCCCGGCCGGGACGGCCCTTGGGGAGCAGTACTTC. Residues: CASSPAGTALGEQYF.

V usage is TRBV29-1 and J usage is TRBJ2-7; tentatively, D is TRBD2 (6 bases). This CDR3 spans 12 amino acids. The V end was cut by 7 bases, the J end by 4 bases, with 14 bases between. CDR1 is SQVTM and CDR2 is ANQGSEA in the germline V gene. The CDR3 spells CSAAEGRYEQYF. The CDR3 bases are TGCAGCGCCGCGGAGGGGAGATACGAGCAGTACTTC.

This clone was recorded once. This chain joins TRBV4-1 and TRBJ2-7; TRBD2 agrees at 7 bases. Germline CDR1 and CDR2: MGHRA and YSYEKL. V trimming: 1 base; J trimming: 2 bases; junction bases outside the gene matches: 8. The CDR3 has 16 residues. DNA of the CDR3: TGCGCCAGCAGCCAAGGGGAGGGGTGGCCAACCTACGAGCAGTACTTC. Amino acids: CASSQGEGWPTYEQYF.

The rearrangement uses TRBV28 and TRBJ2-1; 7 nucleotides match TRBD2. With 7 bases clipped from V and 0 bases from J, the junction kept 3 bases outside the gene matches. This CDR3 region has 14 residues. Germline CDR1 reads MDHEN; CDR2 reads SYDVKM. The CDR3 loop is CASTGGSSYNEQFF. The CDR3 DNA is TGTGCCAGCACGGGGGGTAGCTCCTACAATGAGCAGTTCTTC. The full variable domain, completed using reference TRBV28 and TRBJ2-1, is DVKVTQSSRYLVKRTGEKVFLECVQDMDHENMFWYRQDPGLGLRLIYFSYDVKMKEKGDIPEGYSVSREKKERFSLILESASTNQTSMYLCASTGGSSYNEQFFGPGTRLTVL.

The chain has TRBV19 and TRBJ2-5; 10 nucleotides agree with TRBD2. The CDR3 sequence is 16 residues long. The V segment lost 5 bases and the J segment 3 bases; nucleotides outside the gene matches: 9. The V gene's germline CDR1 is LNHDA and CDR2 SQIVND (reference sequence). CDR3 region: CASSEQAGGRKETQYF. The CDR3 bases are TGTGCCAGTAGTGAACAAGCGGGAGGGAGGAAAGAGACCCAGTACTTC. The variable domain in full, with the rest retrieved from reference TRBV19 and TRBJ2-5, is DGGITQSPKYLFRKEGQNVTLSCEQNLNHDAMYWYRQDPGQGLRLIYYSQIVNDFQKGDIAEGYSVSREKKESFPLTVTSAQKNPTAFYLCASSEQAGGRKETQYFGPGTRLLVL.

The chain employs TRBV30 and TRBJ1-2; TRBD1 is a possible D gene (5 bases). Germline assignment: CDR1 GTSNPN and CDR2 SVGIG (reference sequence). V shed 1 base and J shed 4 bases, with 7 bases lying between them. This CDR3 is 12 amino acids long. For the CDR3, the DNA is TGTGCCTGGAGTGGACAGCCCTATGGCTACACCTTC. Translating it yields CAWSGQPYGYTF.

This chain joins TRBV19 and TRBJ1-5; D may be TRBD1 (6 bases). The germline V gene encodes CDR1 LNHDA and CDR2 SQIVND (reference sequence). This CDR3 spans 14 amino acids. V shed 7 bases and J shed 7 bases, with 17 bases lying between them. CDR3 amino acids: CASTWGRGTQPQHF. Here the CDR3 DNA reads TGTGCCAGTACCTGGGGCAGGGGTACACAGCCCCAGCATTTT.

The V and J genes are TRBV13 and TRBJ2-7; perhaps TRBD2 as D (7 bases). The CDR3 has 18 amino acids. Germline V lookup: CDR1 PRHDT, CDR2 FYEKMQ (reference sequence). Trimming shortened V by 4 bases and J by 0 bases, and 22 bases separated the two germline ends. The CDR3 coding sequence is TGTGCCAGCAGCTCCTCCCGTCCGGGGGGCAAAAGCTCCTACGAGCAGTACTTC. Translated: CASSSSRPGGKSSYEQYF.

CDR3 sequence (DNA): TGTGCCAGCAGTGAGACGTTTCGGGGGACTGAAGCTTTCTTT. Its protein product is CASSETFRGTEAFF. The J gene is TRBJ1-1, the V gene TRBV6-1; possible D gene TRBD1, 5 bases. CDR1 and CDR2 from the germline V gene are MNHNS and SASEGT. The CDR3 contains 14 residues. Between the trimmed V and J ends, which lost 3 bases and 5 bases, there was a span of 13 bases.

The chain carries TRBV7-2 and TRBJ2-5; 11 bases fit TRBD2. CDR1 is SGHTA and CDR2 is FQGNSA in the germline V gene. This CDR3 spans 14 amino acids. Unmatched junction bases numbered 4, after V lost 5 bases and J lost 5 bases. The CDR3 loop is CASSQTSGMETQYF. As DNA, the CDR3 is TGTGCCAGCAGCCAGACTAGCGGGATGGAGACCCAGTACTTC.

The chain couples TRBV7-9 to TRBJ2-3, with D possibly matching TRBD1 (6 bases). V shed 0 bases and J shed 5 bases, with 18 bases lying between them. The CDR3 is 17 amino acids. The germline V gene has CDR1 SEHNR and CDR2 FQNEAQ (reference sequence). In DNA, the CDR3 is TGTGCCAGCAGCTTAGCCGTATCCCCAGGGGCCGTAGATACGCAGTATTTT. Translated, it gives CASSLAVSPGAVDTQYF.

V usage is TRBV6-5 and J usage is TRBJ2-5, with D tentatively TRBD1 (6 bases). The V end lost 4 bases, the J end lost 1 base, and 13 bases lay between the germline ends. There are 15 residues in the CDR3. The germline CDR1 and CDR2 sequences are MNHEY and SVGAGI. Written as DNA, the CDR3 is TGTGCCAGCAGTTCACTACAGGGACCCCAAGAGACCCAGTACTTC. This sequence encodes CASSSLQGPQETQYF.

This chain uses TRBV4-1 with TRBJ2-5, with TRBD1 as a possible D gene (5 bases). The germline V gene has CDR1 MGHRA and CDR2 YSYEKL. The CDR3 is 16 amino acids. V was pared by 5 bases and J by 5 bases, with 21 bases between. The CDR3: CASSTRRQGVRETQYF. The CDR3 DNA follows: TGCGCCAGCAGCACCCGCCGGCAGGGTGTTAGGGAGACCCAGTACTTC.

This sequence joins TRBV10-2 and TRBJ2-5; a possible D gene is TRBD1 (5 bases). V was shortened by 7 bases and J by 1 base, with 10 bases between the two germline ends. CDR1 and CDR2 from the germline V gene are WSHSY and SAAADI. CDR3 length: 13 amino acids. Here the CDR3 DNA reads TGCGCCAGCATAGGACAACCCCAAGAGACCCAGTACTTC. Its translation is CASIGQPQETQYF.